The rows below give T cell receptor beta chains drawn from one sample of a study of blood T cell repertoires in COVID-19. Libraries were prepared by immunoSEQ multiplex PCR; TCRdb keeps only in-frame clonotypes and omits some of them. The sample lists about 220,000 clones, around 80% occurring once. The material sequenced was peripheral blood. These receptors all stem from a woman between 65 and 79 years old with acute or convalescent COVID-19. CDR3s include the opening cysteine and the closing phenylalanine or tryptophan. D genes are given only for firm matches. Only some rows state a clone size, as once, few, many or a class for expanded clones.

d_call,j_call,clone_size,v_call,cdr3_aa,cdr3_nt
TRBD1,TRBJ2-2,many,TRBV5-1,CASSLAEQGYTGELFF,TGCGCCAGCAGCTTGGCCGAACAGGGGTACACCGGGGAGCTGTTTTTT
.,TRBJ2-5,.,TRBV11-1,CASGRGNQETQYF,TGTGCCAGCGGTCGGGGAAACCAAGAGACCCAGTACTTC
.,TRBJ2-7,.,TRBV7-2,CASSSTAAYEQYF,TGTGCCAGCAGCTCTACAGCCGCCTACGAGCAGTACTTC
TRBD2,TRBJ2-5,once,TRBV10-1,CASSERTSGGRETQYF,TGCGCCAGCAGTGAGCGGACTAGCGGGGGTAGAGAGACCCAGTACTTC
.,TRBJ1-3,few,TRBV6-5,CASSYGLAQGNTIYF,TGTGCCAGCAGTTACGGGCTGGCACAGGGAAACACCATATATTTT
TRBD2,TRBJ2-3,.,TRBV5-1,CASSLGSGGNLDTQYF,TGCGCCAGCAGCTTGGGCTCCGGGGGGAATCTGGATACGCAGTATTTT
.,TRBJ1-6,.,TRBV5-1,CASSLDERLSSYNSPLHF,TGCGCCAGCAGCTTGGATGAGCGCCTTAGCTCCTATAATTCACCCCTCCACTTT
.,TRBJ1-3,.,TRBV5-1,CASSSEWGGTSGNTIYF,TGCGCCAGCAGCTCCGAATGGGGGGGAACCTCTGGAAACACCATATATTTT
TRBD1,TRBJ2-1,.,TRBV10-3,CAISDLGQGAGEQFF,TGTGCCATCAGTGATTTAGGACAGGGGGCCGGTGAGCAGTTCTTC
TRBD1,TRBJ2-5,.,TRBV6-6,CASSSSTGVGRKTQYF,TGTGCCAGCAGTTCCTCGACAGGGGTTGGGAGAAAGACCCAGTACTTC
.,TRBJ1-1,.,TRBV29-1,CSVEQALNTEAFF,TGCAGCGTTGAACAAGCACTGAACACTGAAGCTTTCTTT
.,TRBJ2-2,.,TRBV18,CASSPDSGTGELFF,TGTGCCAGCTCACCGGACAGCGGAACCGGGGAGCTGTTTTTT
TRBD1,TRBJ1-1,few,TRBV24-1,CATSESTGGNTEAFF,TGTGCCACCAGTGAATCTACAGGGGGCAACACTGAAGCTTTCTTT
TRBD2,TRBJ2-3,.,TRBV5-8,CASSFSSVAGASTDTQYF,TGTGCCAGCAGCTTCTCCTCTGTAGCGGGGGCCTCCACAGATACGCAGTATTTT
.,TRBJ2-1,.,TRBV12-3/TRBV12-4,CASSLVTPPEQFF,TGTGCCAGCAGTTTAGTGACTCCACCTGAGCAGTTCTTC
.,TRBJ1-5,.,TRBV5-1,CASSFRGGDQPQHF,TGCGCCAGCAGCTTCAGGGGAGGGGATCAGCCCCAGCATTTT
TRBD2,TRBJ2-2,few,TRBV4-3,CASSHDKRGNGELFF,TGCGCCAGCAGCCATGATAAGCGGGGGAACGGGGAGCTGTTTTTT
.,TRBJ2-7,.,TRBV19,CASSSDRLPYEQYF,TGTGCCAGTAGTTCGGACAGACTTCCCTACGAGCAGTACTTC
TRBD2,TRBJ2-5,.,TRBV4-1,CASSHPGLAGGPMEETQYF,TGCGCCAGCAGCCATCCCGGACTAGCGGGGGGCCCCATGGAGGAGACCCAGTACTTC
.,TRBJ1-4,.,TRBV2,CASLTGTNEKLFF,TGTGCCAGCCTAACAGGGACTAATGAAAAACTGTTTTTT
TRBD1,TRBJ1-4,.,TRBV10-2,CASKDRGKTNEKLFF,TGCGCCAGCAAGGACAGGGGGAAGACTAATGAAAAACTGTTTTTT
TRBD1,TRBJ1-5,few,TRBV18,CASSPSSQGSNQPQHF,TGTGCCAGCTCACCATCATCACAGGGGAGCAATCAGCCCCAGCATTTT
TRBD2,TRBJ2-3,.,TRBV7-3,CASSLTGSLAGGTRDTQYF,TGTGCCAGCAGCTTAACGGGGTCCTTAGCGGGGGGGACCCGGGATACGCAGTATTTT
TRBD1,TRBJ1-2,.,TRBV5-6,CASSLRDSYGYTF,TGTGCCAGCAGCTTGAGGGACAGCTATGGCTACACCTTC
.,TRBJ2-3,.,TRBV7-8,CASSPGNTQYF,TGTGCCAGCAGCCCGGGTAATACGCAGTATTTT
.,TRBJ1-2,.,TRBV6-5,CASGPFLGGYTF,TGTGCCAGTGGGCCGTTCCTCGGCGGCTACACCTTC
.,TRBJ2-2,.,TRBV7-9,CASSQGRSNLGELFF,TGTGCCAGCAGCCAGGGGCGAAGCAACCTCGGCGAGCTGTTTTTT
.,TRBJ2-3,.,TRBV19,CASSIVNREDTQYF,TGTGCCAGTAGTATAGTTAATCGGGAAGATACGCAGTATTTT
TRBD1,TRBJ1-3,.,TRBV11-2,CASSSGDSSGNTIYF,TGTGCCAGCAGCTCCGGGGACAGCTCTGGAAACACCATATATTTT
.,TRBJ2-2,.,TRBV10-3,CAISESTIKWAGQTGELFF,TGTGCCATCAGTGAGTCTACCATTAAGTGGGCCGGACAGACCGGGGAGCTGTTTTTT
TRBD2,TRBJ2-5,.,TRBV3-1/TRBV3-2,CASSQGGETQYF,TGTGCCAGCAGCCAGGGAGGGGAGACCCAGTACTTC
.,TRBJ2-2,.,TRBV5-6,CASSLTAGLVSTGELFF,TGTGCCAGCAGCTTGACCGCAGGGCTTGTTAGCACCGGGGAGCTGTTTTTT
TRBD1,TRBJ2-3,once,TRBV4-3,CASSQSYGTGYSDTQYF,TGCGCCAGCAGCCAAAGCTACGGGACAGGGTACTCAGATACGCAGTATTTT
.,TRBJ2-2,.,TRBV11-3,CASSLRGGELFF,TGTGCCAGCAGCTTACGAGGCGGGGAGCTGTTTTTT
TRBD1,TRBJ1-1,.,TRBV10-3,CAISESEGAIEAFF,TGTGCCATCAGTGAGTCTGAGGGGGCGATTGAAGCTTTCTTT
TRBD1,TRBJ1-6,.,TRBV5-4,CASSLVGQGNSPLHF,TGTGCCAGCAGCTTGGTCGGACAGGGGAATTCACCCCTCCACTTT
TRBD2,TRBJ2-1,.,TRBV7-9,CASSGGGALIF,TGTGCCAGCAGTGGCGGGGGGGCTTTGATCTTC
TRBD2,TRBJ2-1,.,TRBV4-2,CASSQTSGNEQFF,TGTGCCAGCAGCCAAACTAGCGGCAATGAGCAGTTCTTC